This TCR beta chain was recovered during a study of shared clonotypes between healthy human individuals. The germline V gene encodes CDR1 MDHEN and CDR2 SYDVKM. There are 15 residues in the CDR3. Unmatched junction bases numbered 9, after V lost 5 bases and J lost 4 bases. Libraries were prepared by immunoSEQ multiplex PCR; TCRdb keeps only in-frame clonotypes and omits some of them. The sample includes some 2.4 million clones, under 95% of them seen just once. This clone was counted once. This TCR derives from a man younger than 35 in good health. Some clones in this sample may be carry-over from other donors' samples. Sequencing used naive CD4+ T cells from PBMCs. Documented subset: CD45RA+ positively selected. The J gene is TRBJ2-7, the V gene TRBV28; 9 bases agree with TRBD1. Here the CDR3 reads CASSATGTGRYEQYF. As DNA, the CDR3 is TGTGCCAGCAGTGCAACCGGGACAGGGCGGTACGAGCAGTACTTC.